The rows below give T cell receptor beta chains drawn from one sample of a study of cytomegalovirus exposure and HLA in healthy donors. Clones were read by immunoSEQ multiplex PCR, and TCRdb kept only the in-frame ones, dropping some. The sample records about 130,000 clones, 80% to 85% being singletons. Input material: PBMCs. These receptors all stem from a boy aged 10-17 years in good health and CMV-seronegative. Both conserved end residues are part of each CDR3. A D gene is named only where the DNA matches it firmly. The size entry is marked missing in some rows and otherwise reads once, few, many or a size class.

>TRBV6-5|TRBJ1-5|few|TRBD1
CASKPGQGKQPQHF
TGTGCCAGCAAGCCCGGACAGGGGAAACAGCCCCAGCATTTT
>TRBV11-3|TRBJ2-2|-|-
CASSLARRDTGELFF
TGTGCCAGCAGCTTAGCTCGGAGAGACACCGGGGAGCTGTTTTTT
>TRBV30|TRBJ2-7|-|-
CAAERAGSGVEQYF
TGTGCCGCGGAACGGGCGGGATCGGGTGTCGAGCAGTACTTC
>TRBV7-9|TRBJ2-5|-|-
CASSLAIASQETQYF
TGTGCCAGCAGCTTAGCCATTGCTAGCCAAGAGACCCAGTACTTC
>TRBV5-4|TRBJ2-3|few|-
CASSLGAAGTDTQYF
TGTGCCAGCAGCTTAGGGGCCGCCGGCACAGATACGCAGTATTTT
>TRBV27|TRBJ2-3|-|-
CASSLRSPLGRDTQYF
TGTGCCAGCAGCCTTAGAAGTCCTTTGGGGAGAGATACGCAGTATTTT
>TRBV13|TRBJ2-7|-|TRBD2
CASSSRLAGVSYEQYF
TGTGCCAGCAGCTCGAGACTAGCGGGAGTTTCCTACGAGCAGTACTTC
>TRBV11-3|TRBJ2-3|once|TRBD2
CASSPVQGGSDTQYF
TGTGCCAGCAGCCCCGTGCAGGGAGGGTCAGATACGCAGTATTTT
>TRBV6-1|TRBJ2-4|-|TRBD2
CASSEGGGRSIQYF
TGTGCCAGCAGTGAAGGGGGCGGGAGGTCCATTCAGTACTTC
>TRBV10-3|TRBJ2-2|once|-
CAIPRGGGQANTGELFF
TGTGCCATTCCAAGAGGGGGGGGACAAGCGAACACCGGGGAGCTGTTTTTT
>TRBV6-4|TRBJ2-7|-|TRBD2
CASSDSPGGWESYEQYF
TGTGCCAGCAGTGACTCCCCGGGAGGTTGGGAATCCTACGAGCAGTACTTC
>TRBV18|TRBJ1-5|-|TRBD1
CASSPGTDGINQPQHF
TGTGCCAGCTCACCGGGGACAGACGGAATCAATCAGCCCCAGCATTTT
>TRBV14|TRBJ2-7|-|TRBD2
CASSQGLGTSGSFRNEQYF
TGTGCCAGCAGCCAAGGGCTCGGGACTAGCGGGAGCTTCAGGAACGAGCAGTACTTC
>TRBV4-1|TRBJ2-5|-|-
CASSQEYREWAETQYF
TGCGCCAGCAGCCAAGAGTACCGGGAATGGGCGGAGACCCAGTACTTC
>TRBV11-3|TRBJ2-1|-|TRBD1
CASSTRMDRNEQFF
TGTGCCAGCAGCACAAGAATGGACAGGAATGAGCAGTTCTTC
>TRBV5-1|TRBJ2-6|-|-
CASREEGGSSGANVLTF
TGCGCCAGCAGAGAGGAAGGGGGAAGCTCTGGGGCCAACGTCCTGACTTTC
>TRBV5-1|TRBJ2-6|-|-
CASSFSGPGANVLTF
TGCGCCAGCAGCTTTTCAGGGCCTGGGGCCAACGTCCTGACTTTC
>TRBV7-9|TRBJ2-5|-|-
CASSLVNRPQETQYF
TGTGCCAGCAGCTTAGTTAACAGACCCCAAGAGACCCAGTACTTC
>TRBV29-1|TRBJ2-2|-|TRBD1
CSARPKTGMNTGELFF
TGCAGCGCCAGACCCAAGACAGGGATGAACACCGGGGAGCTGTTTTTT
>TRBV25-1|TRBJ2-2|-|-
CASSEFPADHGELFF
TGTGCCAGCAGTGAATTCCCAGCGGACCACGGGGAGCTGTTTTTT
>TRBV27|TRBJ2-6|-|-
CASSLLSGNVLTF
TGTGCCAGCAGTTTACTCTCGGGGAACGTCCTGACTTTC
>TRBV6-1|TRBJ2-7|-|TRBD2
CASSEFLAGDEQYF
TGTGCCAGCAGTGAGTTTCTAGCGGGAGACGAGCAGTACTTC
>TRBV29-1|TRBJ2-3|-|-
CSVEDREPPDTQYF
TGCAGCGTTGAAGATCGCGAGCCCCCAGATACGCAGTATTTT
>TRBV29-1|TRBJ2-1|-|TRBD2
CSAGTSGPKEQFF
TGCAGCGCCGGGACTAGTGGTCCTAAGGAGCAGTTCTTC
>TRBV27|TRBJ1-2|-|TRBD1
CASSLRRTGNYGYTF
TGTGCCAGCAGTTTAAGAAGGACAGGGAACTATGGCTACACCTTC
>TRBV6-5|TRBJ1-2|-|-
CASSSVKYHGYTF
TGTGCCAGCAGTTCAGTAAAATACCATGGCTACACCTTC
>TRBV27|TRBJ1-4|-|-
CASSPSRGEKLFF
TGTGCCAGCAGTCCTAGCCGGGGTGAAAAACTGTTTTTT
>TRBV5-1|TRBJ1-3|-|-
CASSSIPGNTIYF
TGCGCCAGCAGCTCCATTCCAGGAAACACCATATATTTT
>TRBV7-8|TRBJ2-3|-|TRBD2
CASSLWASGSDTQYF
TGTGCCAGCAGCTTATGGGCTAGCGGATCAGATACGCAGTATTTT
>TRBV6-1|TRBJ1-5|-|-
CTSFRGSGEPQHF
TGTACCAGTTTTAGGGGGAGTGGGGAACCCCAGCATTTT
>TRBV5-4|TRBJ2-5|-|-
CASSRRGVGKETQYF
TGTGCCAGCAGCCGTCGGGGTGTGGGGAAAGAGACCCAGTACTTC
>TRBV30|TRBJ2-7|-|TRBD2
CACSGSTGDEQYF
TGTGCCTGTAGCGGGAGTACGGGGGACGAGCAGTACTTC
>TRBV4-1|TRBJ2-4|-|TRBD1
CASSLPGQGAKNIQYF
TGCGCCAGCAGCCTCCCGGGACAGGGAGCCAAAAACATTCAGTACTTC
>TRBV6-5|TRBJ2-1|once|-
CASQRSYNEQFF
TGTGCCAGTCAGCGGTCCTACAATGAGCAGTTCTTC
>TRBV6-1|TRBJ2-1|-|TRBD1
CASSLGGQFNEQFF
TGTGCCAGCAGCCTTGGGGGACAGTTCAATGAGCAGTTCTTC
>TRBV2|TRBJ2-7|-|-
CASKMNGQFYEQYF
TGTGCCAGCAAAATGAATGGACAGTTCTACGAGCAGTACTTC
>TRBV11-2|TRBJ2-2|-|TRBD2
CASSLGGLAPTGELFF
TGTGCCAGCAGCTTAGGCGGACTAGCCCCCACCGGGGAGCTGTTTTTT
>TRBV29-1|TRBJ2-5|-|-
CSVAPREQETQYF
TGCAGCGTTGCCCCCAGGGAACAAGAGACCCAGTACTTC
>TRBV5-1|TRBJ2-1|-|-
CASSLDISYNEQFF
TGCGCCAGCAGCTTGGACATCTCCTACAATGAGCAGTTCTTC
>TRBV7-9|TRBJ2-1|-|TRBD1
CASSDRTGQGVSSYNEQFF
TGTGCCAGCAGTGACCGAACGGGACAGGGTGTTAGCTCCTACAATGAGCAGTTCTTC
>TRBV19|TRBJ2-2|-|TRBD1
CASCPGTANTGELFF
TGTGCCAGTTGCCCCGGGACAGCGAACACCGGGGAGCTGTTTTTT
>TRBV4-2|TRBJ2-3|-|TRBD2
CASSQEARASGRIGVDTQYF
TGTGCCAGCAGCCAAGAGGCTAGGGCTAGCGGGAGGATAGGTGTAGATACGCAGTATTTT
>TRBV5-1|TRBJ2-7|-|-
CASSLRAGAYEQYF
TGCGCCAGCAGCTTGAGGGCCGGGGCCTACGAGCAGTACTTC
>TRBV7-9|TRBJ1-2|-|TRBD1
CASSFQQGDRYGYTF
TGTGCCAGCAGCTTCCAACAGGGGGACCGCTATGGCTACACCTTC
>TRBV7-9|TRBJ2-4|few|TRBD2
CASSLGGGKNIQYF
TGTGCCAGCAGCTTAGGGGGGGGCAAAAACATTCAGTACTTC
>TRBV18|TRBJ1-5|-|TRBD1
CASSPDRGGNQPQHF
TGTGCCAGCTCACCGGACAGGGGAGGCAATCAGCCCCAGCATTTT
>TRBV6-5|TRBJ1-5|-|-
CASSYSKQGSNQPQHF
TGTGCCAGCAGTTACTCGAAACAGGGTAGCAATCAGCCCCAGCATTTT
>TRBV5-1|TRBJ1-1|-|TRBD1
CASSLGGTGENTEAFF
TGCGCCAGCAGCTTGGGGGGGACAGGGGAAAACACTGAAGCTTTCTTT
>TRBV29-1|TRBJ2-5|few|-
CSVESSAGQETQYF
TGCAGCGTTGAGTCATCGGCAGGGCAAGAGACCCAGTACTTC
>TRBV7-9|TRBJ1-4|few|-
CASSFLGDSNEKLFF
TGTGCCAGCAGCTTCCTCGGAGACAGTAATGAAAAACTGTTTTTT